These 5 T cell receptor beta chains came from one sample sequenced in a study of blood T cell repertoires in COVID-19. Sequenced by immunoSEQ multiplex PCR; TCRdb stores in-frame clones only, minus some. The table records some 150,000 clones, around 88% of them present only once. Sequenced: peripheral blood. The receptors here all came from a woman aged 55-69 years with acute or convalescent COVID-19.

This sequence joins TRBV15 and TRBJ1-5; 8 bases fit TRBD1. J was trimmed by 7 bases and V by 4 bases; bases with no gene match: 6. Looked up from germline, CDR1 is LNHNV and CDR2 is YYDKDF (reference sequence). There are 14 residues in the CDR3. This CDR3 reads CATSTRQGAQPQHF. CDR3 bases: TGTGCCACCAGCACGCGGCAGGGGGCCCAGCCCCAGCATTTT.

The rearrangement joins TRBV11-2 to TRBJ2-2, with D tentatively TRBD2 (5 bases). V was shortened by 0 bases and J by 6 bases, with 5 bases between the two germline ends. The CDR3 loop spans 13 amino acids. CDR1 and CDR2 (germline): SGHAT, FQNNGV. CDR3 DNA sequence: TGTGCCAGCAGCTTAGAGCGGGCCGGGGAGCTGTTTTTT. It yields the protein CASSLERAGELFF.

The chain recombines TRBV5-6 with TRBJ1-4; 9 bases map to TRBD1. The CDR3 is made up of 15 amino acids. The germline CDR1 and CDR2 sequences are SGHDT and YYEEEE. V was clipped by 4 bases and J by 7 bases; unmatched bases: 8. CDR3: CASSLPGQGLEKLFF. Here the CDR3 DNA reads TGTGCCAGCAGCCTACCGGGACAGGGCCTTGAAAAACTGTTTTTT.

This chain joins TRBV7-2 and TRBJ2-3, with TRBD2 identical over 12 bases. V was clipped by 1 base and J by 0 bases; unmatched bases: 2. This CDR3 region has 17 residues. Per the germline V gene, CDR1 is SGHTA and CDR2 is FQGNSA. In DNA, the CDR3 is TGTGCCAGCAGCTTAGTGACTAGCGGGAGAAGCACAGATACGCAGTATTTT. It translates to CASSLVTSGRSTDTQYF.

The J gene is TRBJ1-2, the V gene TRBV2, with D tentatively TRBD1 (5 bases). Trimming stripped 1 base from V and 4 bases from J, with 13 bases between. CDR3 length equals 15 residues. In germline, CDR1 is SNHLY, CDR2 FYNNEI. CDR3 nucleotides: TGTGCCAGCAGTGAAGATTACAGACAGTTCTATGGCTACACCTTC. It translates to CASSEDYRQFYGYTF. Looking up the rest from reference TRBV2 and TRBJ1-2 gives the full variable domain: EPEVTQTPSHQVTQMGQEVILRCVPISNHLYFYWYRQILGQKVEFLVSFYNNEISEKSEIFDDQFSVERPDGSNFTLKIRSTKLEDSAMYFCASSEDYRQFYGYTFGSGTRLTVV.